These T cell receptor beta chains were read from a single sample in a study of radiotherapy plus CTLA-4 blockade in lung cancer. Repertoires were generated with immunoSEQ multiplex PCR, while TCRdb's copy carries only in-frame clones and drops some. The profile shows 40,000 to 45,000 clones, 60% to 80% of them singletons. Sequenced material: peripheral blood, taken from a patient treated with radiotherapy plus ipilimumab. These receptors originate from a human donor with non-small cell lung cancer who had stable disease on radiotherapy plus ipilimumab. The CDR3 runs from the conserved cysteine through the conserved F or W. A D gene is named only where the DNA matches it firmly. Clone size, where shown, is once, few, many, or a class for clones that have expanded.

abundance,d_gene,v_gene,j_gene,CDR3aa,CDR3nt
.,TRBD1,TRBV18,TRBJ1-6,CASSLNRDRANSPLHF,TGTGCCAGCTCACTTAACCGGGACAGGGCTAATTCACCCCTCCACTTT
few,.,TRBV9,TRBJ1-1,CASSAQPNTEAFF,TGTGCCAGCAGCGCACAGCCGAACACTGAAGCTTTCTTT
.,.,TRBV28,TRBJ2-7,CASSFSLPLLRYEQYF,TGTGCCAGCAGTTTTTCCCTACCCCTCTTGAGATACGAGCAGTACTTC
.,TRBD2,TRBV6-5,TRBJ2-3,CASSNSGAGGDTQYF,TGTGCCAGCTCGAATAGCGGGGCTGGAGGAGATACGCAGTATTTT
.,.,TRBV2,TRBJ2-5,CATRTDQETQYF,TGTGCCACTCGTACAGACCAAGAGACCCAGTACTTC
.,TRBD1,TRBV6-5,TRBJ1-2,CASSDGTGRYGYTF,TGTGCCAGCAGTGACGGGACAGGGAGGTATGGCTACACCTTC
few,.,TRBV5-4,TRBJ1-6,CASSWGGGQFGPLHF,TGTGCCAGCAGCTGGGGGGGCGGGCAATTCGGACCCCTCCACTTT
few,.,TRBV6-5,TRBJ2-7,CATRVFQGLDYEQYF,TGTGCCACCAGAGTCTTCCAGGGGCTTGACTACGAGCAGTACTTC
.,.,TRBV6-5,TRBJ2-3,CASSYGGSDLDTQYF,TGTGCCAGCAGTTACGGGGGGTCCGATTTGGATACGCAGTATTTT
.,.,TRBV7-3,TRBJ1-1,CASSLTQNTEAFF,TGTGCCAGCAGCTTAACCCAGAACACTGAAGCTTTCTTT
.,.,TRBV29-1,TRBJ1-2,CSVGTGSGGYTF,TGCAGCGTCGGTACCGGGTCGGGTGGCTACACCTTC
few,TRBD1,TRBV29-1,TRBJ1-2,CSAPAQGEDGYTF,TGCAGCGCCCCGGCACAGGGGGAGGATGGCTACACCTTC
.,.,TRBV27,TRBJ1-2,CASRQTVSYGYTF,TGTGCCAGCAGGCAGACAGTGAGCTATGGCTACACCTTC
.,TRBD1,TRBV5-4,TRBJ1-1,CASSSGQLNTEAFF,TGTGCCAGCAGCTCGGGACAGTTAAACACTGAAGCTTTCTTT
.,.,TRBV7-3,TRBJ2-1,CASSIRFSSYNEQFF,TGTGCCAGCAGCATCAGATTCAGCTCCTACAATGAGCAGTTCTTC